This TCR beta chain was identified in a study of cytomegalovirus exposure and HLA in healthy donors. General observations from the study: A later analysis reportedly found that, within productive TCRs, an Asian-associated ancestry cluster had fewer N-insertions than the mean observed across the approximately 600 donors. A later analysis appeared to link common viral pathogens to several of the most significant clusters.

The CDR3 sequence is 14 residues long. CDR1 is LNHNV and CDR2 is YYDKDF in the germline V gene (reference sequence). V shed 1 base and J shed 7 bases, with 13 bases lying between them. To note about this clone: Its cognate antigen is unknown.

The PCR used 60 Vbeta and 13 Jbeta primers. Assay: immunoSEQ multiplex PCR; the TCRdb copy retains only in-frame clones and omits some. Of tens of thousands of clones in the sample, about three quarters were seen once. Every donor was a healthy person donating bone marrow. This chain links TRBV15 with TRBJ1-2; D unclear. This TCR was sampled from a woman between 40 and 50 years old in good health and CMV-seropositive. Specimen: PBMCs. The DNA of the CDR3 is TGTGCCACCAGCAGAGGAGGGTACGATGGTGGCTACACCTTC. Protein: CATSRGGYDGGYTF.